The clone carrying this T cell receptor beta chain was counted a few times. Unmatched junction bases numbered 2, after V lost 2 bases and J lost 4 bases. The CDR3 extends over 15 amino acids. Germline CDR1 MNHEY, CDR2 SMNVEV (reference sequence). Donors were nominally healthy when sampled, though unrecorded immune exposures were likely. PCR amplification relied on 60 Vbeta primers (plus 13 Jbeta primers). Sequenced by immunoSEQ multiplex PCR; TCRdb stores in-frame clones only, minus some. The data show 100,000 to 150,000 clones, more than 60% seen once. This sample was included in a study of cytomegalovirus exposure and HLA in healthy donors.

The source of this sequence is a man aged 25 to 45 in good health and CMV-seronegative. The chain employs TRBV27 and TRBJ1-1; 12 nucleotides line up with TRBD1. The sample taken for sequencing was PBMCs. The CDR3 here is CASSLRDRGLTEAFF. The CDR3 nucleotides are TGTGCCAGCAGTTTAAGGGACAGGGGGCTCACTGAAGCTTTCTTT.